A selection of T cell receptor beta chains follows, all from one sample in a study of blood T cell repertoires in COVID-19. Clones were read by immunoSEQ multiplex PCR, and TCRdb kept only the in-frame ones, dropping some. The sample records some 300,000 clones, 86% being singletons. Sequencing was done on a sample of peripheral blood. The receptors were sampled from a woman aged 70-85 years with COVID-19, enrolled during active disease. Each CDR3 is given with its conserved first and last residue. D genes are given only for firm matches. Only part of the rows carry a size: once, few, many, or a class if the clone is expanded.

cdr3_aa cdr3_nt clone_size j_call v_call d_call
CASRRTDSQETQYF TGTGCCAGCAGGCGGACAGATTCCCAAGAGACCCAGTACTTC . TRBJ2-5 TRBV2 .
CSVEGGVGGNIQYF TGCAGCGTTGAAGGAGGGGTAGGGGGAAACATTCAGTACTTC . TRBJ2-4 TRBV29-1 .
CATSALPVQVKNTEAFF TGTGCCACCAGTGCCCTTCCCGTACAGGTAAAGAACACTGAAGCTTTCTTT . TRBJ1-1 TRBV24-1 .
CASSLDRPYEQYF TGTGCCAGCAGCTTAGACAGACCCTACGAGCAGTACTTC . TRBJ2-7 TRBV7-6 .
CASSVAEAGGGYTF TGTGCCAGCAGCGTTGCCGAGGCCGGGGGGGGCTACACCTTC . TRBJ1-2 TRBV9 .
CASSSLDRGPTYEQYF TGTGCCAGCAGTTCTTTAGACAGGGGCCCTACCTACGAGCAGTACTTC . TRBJ2-7 TRBV27 TRBD1
CAWSAPGLAGGGEQFF TGTGCCTGGAGTGCGCCGGGACTAGCGGGGGGTGGCGAGCAGTTCTTC . TRBJ2-1 TRBV30 TRBD2
CASSSGSGTEAFF TGTGCCAGCAGTTCAGGGTCAGGGACTGAAGCTTTCTTT once TRBJ1-1 TRBV2 .
CSVQGSAYNEQFF TGCAGCGTTCAGGGAAGCGCCTACAATGAGCAGTTCTTC . TRBJ2-1 TRBV29-1 .
CASNREGRTEAFF TGTGCCAGCAATCGAGAGGGCAGGACTGAAGCTTTCTTT . TRBJ1-1 TRBV25-1 .
CASSEEGGQPQHF TGTGCCAGCAGTGAAGAGGGAGGTCAGCCCCAGCATTTT . TRBJ1-5 TRBV6-1 .
CASSVVQDTEAFF TGTGCCAGCAGCGTAGTGCAGGACACTGAAGCTTTCTTT few TRBJ1-1 TRBV9 .
CASSADQGAGYTF TGTGCCAGCAGTGCCGACCAGGGGGCAGGCTACACCTTC . TRBJ1-2 TRBV2 TRBD1
CASSLAPGDQPQHF TGCGCCAGCAGCTTGGCCCCGGGGGATCAGCCCCAGCATTTT . TRBJ1-5 TRBV5-1 .
CASSLWAVDNSPLHF TGTGCCAGCAGTTTGTGGGCTGTGGATAATTCACCCCTCCACTTT few TRBJ1-6 TRBV27 .
CASSPGTGVGEKLFF TGTGCCAGCAGCCCTGGGACAGGGGTGGGTGAAAAACTGTTTTTT few TRBJ1-4 TRBV9 TRBD1
CASSRGTGGETQYF TGTGCCAGCAGCCGGGGGACAGGGGGAGAGACCCAGTACTTC . TRBJ2-5 TRBV21-1 .
CASSLTDRGPLHF TGTGCCAGCAGCTTAACGGACAGGGGACCCCTCCACTTT once TRBJ1-6 TRBV11-2 TRBD1
CASSLWNSGGETQYF TGTGCCAGCAGCTTGTGGAATAGCGGGGGGGAGACCCAGTACTTC . TRBJ2-5 TRBV7-2 TRBD2
CASSVSGAGLSSGNTIYF TGTGCCAGCAGCGTATCAGGGGCTGGCCTCTCCTCTGGAAACACCATATATTTT . TRBJ1-3 TRBV9 .
CASSFAGGSSYNEQFF TGCGCCAGCAGCTTTGCTGGGGGGAGCTCCTACAATGAGCAGTTCTTC . TRBJ2-1 TRBV5-1 .
CSARGLAAFF TGCAGTGCTAGAGGACTAGCGGCTTTCTTT once TRBJ1-1 TRBV20-1 .
CASSFRNQPQHF TGTGCCAGCAGTTTCAGGAATCAGCCCCAGCATTTT few TRBJ1-5 TRBV27 .
CAITQSTDTQYF TGTGCCATCACCCAAAGCACAGATACGCAGTATTTT . TRBJ2-3 TRBV10-3 .
CATCQGATEAFF TGTGCCACCTGCCAGGGCGCCACTGAAGCTTTCTTT . TRBJ1-1 TRBV12-3/TRBV12-4 .
CASSGTPREGETQYF TGCGCCAGCAGCGGGACACCCCGGGAGGGGGAGACCCAGTACTTC . TRBJ2-5 TRBV4-1 TRBD2
CASSGGDTGTEAFF TGTGCCAGCAGTGGAGGGGACACGGGGACTGAAGCTTTCTTT . TRBJ1-1 TRBV2 .
CASRTEPEFYTDTQYF TGCGCCAGCAGAACAGAGCCTGAATTCTACACAGATACGCAGTATTTT . TRBJ2-3 TRBV5-1 .
CASMSGTGGRNTIYF TGTGCCAGCATGTCCGGGACAGGGGGCCGAAACACCATATATTTT . TRBJ1-3 TRBV9 TRBD1
CASSYPGANLKTQYF TGTGCCAGCAGTTACCCAGGGGCGAATCTAAAGACCCAGTACTTC once TRBJ2-5 TRBV6-2/TRBV6-3 .
CASSFARLNAEAFF TGTGCCAGCAGCTTCGCCAGGCTGAACGCTGAAGCTTTCTTT . TRBJ1-1 TRBV5-5 .
CASRISGTGGAFF TGTGCCAGCAGAATCTCCGGGACAGGGGGCGCTTTCTTT . TRBJ1-1 TRBV28 TRBD1
CATVSATRTGPNTGELFF TGTGCCACCGTCTCGGCCACCCGGACAGGGCCCAACACCGGGGAGCTGTTTTTT . TRBJ2-2 TRBV27 TRBD1
CASSRGGVNTEAFF TGCGCCAGCAGCAGGGGCGGGGTAAACACTGAAGCTTTCTTT . TRBJ1-1 TRBV5-1 .
CASSQGSRFWRGRMDEQFF TGTGCCAGCAGCCAAGGATCTCGTTTTTGGCGGGGACGAATGGATGAGCAGTTCTTC once TRBJ2-1 TRBV3-1/TRBV3-2 .
CASSPDTHNEQFF TGTGCCAGCAGCCCGGACACCCACAATGAGCAGTTCTTC . TRBJ2-1 TRBV12-3/TRBV12-4 .
CASSMHRYDTEAFF TGTGCCAGTAGTATGCACAGATACGACACTGAAGCTTTCTTT . TRBJ1-1 TRBV19 .
CASSGEGYNSPLHF TGTGCCAGCTCAGGGGAGGGGTATAATTCACCCCTCCACTTT . TRBJ1-6 TRBV18 .
CASSSGTPQPYEQYF TGTGCCAGCAGTTCCGGGACACCTCAGCCCTACGAGCAGTACTTC . TRBJ2-7 TRBV28 .
CASSPSPTGTGINYGYTF TGCGCCAGCAGCCCCTCCCCTACCGGGACAGGGATTAACTATGGCTACACCTTC . TRBJ1-2 TRBV5-1 TRBD1
CASSRLGGGPDTQYF TGCGCCAGCAGCCGATTGGGCGGGGGTCCGGATACGCAGTATTTT . TRBJ2-3 TRBV4-1 TRBD2
CASSRTSGGPGDTQYF TGTGCCAGCAGTCGGACTAGCGGGGGGCCAGGGGATACGCAGTATTTT . TRBJ2-3 TRBV5-6 TRBD2